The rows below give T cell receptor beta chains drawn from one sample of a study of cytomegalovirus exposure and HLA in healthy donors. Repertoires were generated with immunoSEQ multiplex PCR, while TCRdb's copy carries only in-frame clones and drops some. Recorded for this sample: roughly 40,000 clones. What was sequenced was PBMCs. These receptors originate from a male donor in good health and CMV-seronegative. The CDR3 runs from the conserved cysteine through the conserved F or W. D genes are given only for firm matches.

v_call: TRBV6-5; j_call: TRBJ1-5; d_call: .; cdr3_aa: CASSYAGDQPQHF; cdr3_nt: TGTGCCAGCAGTTATGCGGGGGATCAGCCCCAGCATTTT
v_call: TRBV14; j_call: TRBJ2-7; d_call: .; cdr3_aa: CASSQRGQNYEQYF; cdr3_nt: TGTGCCAGCAGCCAACGTGGACAGAATTACGAGCAGTACTTC
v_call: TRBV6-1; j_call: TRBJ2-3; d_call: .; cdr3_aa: CASSEQTADTQYF; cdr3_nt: TGTGCCAGCAGTGAACAGACAGCAGATACGCAGTATTTT
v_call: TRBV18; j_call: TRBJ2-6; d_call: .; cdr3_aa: CASSSRGGRNTSGANVLTF; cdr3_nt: TGTGCCAGCTCATCACGCGGGGGCAGGAATACCTCTGGGGCCAACGTCCTGACTTTC
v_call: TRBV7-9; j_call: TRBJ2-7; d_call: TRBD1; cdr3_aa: CASRQGGGEQYF; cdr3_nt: TGTGCCAGTCGACAGGGGGGCGGCGAGCAGTACTTC
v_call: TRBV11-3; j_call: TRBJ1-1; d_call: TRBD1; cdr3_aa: CASSLRTGNLRNTEAFF; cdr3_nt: TGTGCCAGCAGCCTTCGGACAGGTAATCTCCGGAACACTGAAGCTTTCTTT
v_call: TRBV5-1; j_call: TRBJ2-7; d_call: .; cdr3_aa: CASSRIQGTEQYF; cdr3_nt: TGCGCCAGCAGCCGCATACAGGGAACCGAGCAGTACTTC
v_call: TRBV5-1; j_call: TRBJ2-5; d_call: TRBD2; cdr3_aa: CASSGGGAQETQYF; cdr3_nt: TGCGCCAGCAGCGGCGGGGGGGCTCAAGAGACCCAGTACTTC
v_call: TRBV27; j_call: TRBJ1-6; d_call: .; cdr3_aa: CASSLTAGLNSPLHF; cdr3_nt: TGTGCCAGCAGTTTGACCGCAGGGCTGAATTCACCCCTCCACTTT
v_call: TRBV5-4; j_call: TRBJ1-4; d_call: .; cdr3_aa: CASSLGQVDEKLFF; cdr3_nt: TGTGCCAGCAGCTTGGGGCAGGTCGATGAAAAACTGTTTTTT
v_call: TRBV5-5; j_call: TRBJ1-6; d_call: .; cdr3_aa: CASSLVTESNSPLHF; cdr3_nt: TGTGCCAGCAGCTTGGTTACAGAAAGTAATTCACCCCTCCACTTT
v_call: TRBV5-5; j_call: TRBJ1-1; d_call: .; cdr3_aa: CASSSGTPRIEAFF; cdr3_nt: TGTGCCAGCAGCTCCGGGACTCCCCGCATAGAAGCTTTCTTT
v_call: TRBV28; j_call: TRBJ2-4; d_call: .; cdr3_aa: CASSQGLQYF; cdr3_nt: TGTGCCAGCAGTCAGGGTTTACAGTACTTC
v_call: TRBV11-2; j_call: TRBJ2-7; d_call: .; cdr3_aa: CASSQGRGSSYEQYF; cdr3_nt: TGTGCCAGCAGCCAAGGGCGAGGGAGCTCCTACGAGCAGTACTTC
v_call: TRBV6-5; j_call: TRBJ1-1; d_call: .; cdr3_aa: CASNSRGPWDTEDFF; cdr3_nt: TGTGCCAGCAACTCACGGGGCCCCTGGGACACTGAAGATTTCTTT
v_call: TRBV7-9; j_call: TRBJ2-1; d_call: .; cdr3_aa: CASSLKAGSHNEQFF; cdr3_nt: TGTGCCAGCAGCTTGAAGGCCGGGAGCCACAATGAGCAGTTCTTC
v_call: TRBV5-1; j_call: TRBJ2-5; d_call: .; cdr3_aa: CASSLAGAQETQYF; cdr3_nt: TGCGCCAGCAGCTTGGCAGGGGCCCAAGAGACCCAGTACTTC
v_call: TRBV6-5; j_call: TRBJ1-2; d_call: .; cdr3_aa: CASSFGSGYTF; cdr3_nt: TGTGCCAGCAGTTTCGGGTCGGGCTACACCTTC
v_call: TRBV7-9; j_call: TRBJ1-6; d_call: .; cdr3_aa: CASSLVPYNSPLHF; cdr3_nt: TGTGCCAGCAGCTTAGTTCCATATAATTCACCCCTCCACTTT
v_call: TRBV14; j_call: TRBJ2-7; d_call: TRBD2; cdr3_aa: CASSYGLAGYEQYF; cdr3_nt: TGTGCCAGCAGCTACGGACTAGCGGGTTACGAGCAGTACTTC
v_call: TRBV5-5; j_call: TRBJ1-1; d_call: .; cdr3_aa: CASSLARIEAFF; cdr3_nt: TGTGCCAGCAGCTTGGCTCGTATTGAAGCTTTCTTT
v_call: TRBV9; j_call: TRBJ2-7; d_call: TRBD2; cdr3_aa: CASSRGGSYSYEQYF; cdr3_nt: TGTGCCAGCAGCCGGGGGGGATCGTACTCCTACGAGCAGTACTTC
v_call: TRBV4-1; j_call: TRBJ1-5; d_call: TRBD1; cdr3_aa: CASNSGGNQPQHF; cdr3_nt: TGCGCCAGCAATTCAGGGGGTAATCAGCCCCAGCATTTT
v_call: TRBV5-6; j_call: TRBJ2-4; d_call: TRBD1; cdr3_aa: CASSQTGSKNIQYF; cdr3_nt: TGTGCCAGCAGCCAGACAGGGAGCAAAAACATTCAGTACTTC
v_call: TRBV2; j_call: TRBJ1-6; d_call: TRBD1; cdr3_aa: CASLRDRGNSPLHF; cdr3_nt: TGTGCCAGCCTGCGGGACAGGGGGAATTCACCCCTCCACTTT
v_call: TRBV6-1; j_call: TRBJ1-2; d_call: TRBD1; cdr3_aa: CASSEAGTGSYGYTF; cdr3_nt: TGTGCCAGCAGTGAAGCCGGGACAGGGAGCTATGGCTACACCTTC
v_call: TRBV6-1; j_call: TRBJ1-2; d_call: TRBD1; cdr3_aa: CASREYGTAYGYTF; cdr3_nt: TGTGCCAGTAGGGAATACGGGACAGCCTATGGCTACACCTTC
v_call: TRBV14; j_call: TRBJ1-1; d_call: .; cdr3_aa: CASSQDFGQLNTEAFF; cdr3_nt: TGTGCCAGCAGCCAAGATTTCGGACAGCTGAACACTGAAGCTTTCTTT
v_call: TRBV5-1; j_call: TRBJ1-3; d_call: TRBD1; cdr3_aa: CASSLEVTGGNTIYF; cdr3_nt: TGCGCCAGCAGCTTGGAGGTGACAGGGGGAAACACCATATATTTT
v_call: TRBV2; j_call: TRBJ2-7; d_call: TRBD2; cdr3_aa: CASRPGTSGGYEQYF; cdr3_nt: TGTGCCAGCAGACCCGGGACTAGCGGGGGTTACGAGCAGTACTTC
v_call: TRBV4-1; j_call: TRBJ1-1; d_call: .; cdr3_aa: CASSQDLPSNTEAFF; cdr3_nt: TGCGCCAGCAGCCAAGACCTCCCCAGTAACACTGAAGCTTTCTTT
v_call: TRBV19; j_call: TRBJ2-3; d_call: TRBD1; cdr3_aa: CASTDRGTDTQYF; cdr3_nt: TGTGCCAGTACGGACAGGGGCACAGATACGCAGTATTTT
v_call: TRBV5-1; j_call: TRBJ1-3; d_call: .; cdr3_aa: CASSLTGHGFSGNTIYF; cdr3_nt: TGCGCCAGCAGCTTGACAGGCCATGGTTTCTCTGGAAACACCATATATTTT
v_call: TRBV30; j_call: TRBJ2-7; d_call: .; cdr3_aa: CGWSPGSVVYEQYF; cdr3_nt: TGTGGCTGGAGCCCCGGGAGCGTAGTGTACGAGCAGTACTTC
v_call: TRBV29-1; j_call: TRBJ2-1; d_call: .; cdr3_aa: CSAAGSSYNEQFF; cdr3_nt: TGCAGCGCTGCAGGTAGCTCCTACAATGAGCAGTTCTTC
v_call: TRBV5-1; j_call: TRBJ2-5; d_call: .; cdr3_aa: CASSSRDKRETQYF; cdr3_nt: TGCGCCAGCAGCTCCAGGGACAAGCGAGAGACCCAGTACTTC
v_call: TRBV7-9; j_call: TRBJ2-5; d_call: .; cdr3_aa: CASSYGGTQYF; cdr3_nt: TGTGCCAGCAGTTACGGCGGGACCCAGTACTTC
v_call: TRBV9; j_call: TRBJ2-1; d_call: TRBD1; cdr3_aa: CASSVDQGDEQFF; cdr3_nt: TGTGCCAGCAGCGTCGATCAGGGGGACGAGCAGTTCTTC
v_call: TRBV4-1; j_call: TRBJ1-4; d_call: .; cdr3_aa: CASSQGGEWKKLFF; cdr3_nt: TGCGCCAGCAGCCAAGGTGGAGAATGGAAAAAACTGTTTTTT
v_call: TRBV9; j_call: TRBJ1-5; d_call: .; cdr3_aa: CASSVAGGAGQPQHF; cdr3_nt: TGTGCCAGCAGCGTAGCTGGAGGGGCCGGACAGCCCCAGCATTTT
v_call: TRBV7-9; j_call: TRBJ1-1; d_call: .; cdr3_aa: CASSWTELSEAFF; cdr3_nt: TGTGCCAGCAGCTGGACAGAACTTTCTGAAGCTTTCTTT
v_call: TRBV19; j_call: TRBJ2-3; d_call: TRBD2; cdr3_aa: CASRASGGADTQYF; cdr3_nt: TGTGCCAGTAGGGCTAGCGGGGGAGCAGATACGCAGTATTTT
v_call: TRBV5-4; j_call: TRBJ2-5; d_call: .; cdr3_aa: CASSLKEMETQYF; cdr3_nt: TGTGCCAGCAGCTTGAAGGAGATGGAGACCCAGTACTTC
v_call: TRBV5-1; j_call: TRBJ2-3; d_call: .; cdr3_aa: CASCVSGGPLTDTQYF; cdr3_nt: TGCGCCAGCTGTGTTTCCGGGGGGCCGCTCACAGATACGCAGTATTTT
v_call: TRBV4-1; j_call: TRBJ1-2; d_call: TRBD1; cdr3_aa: CASSRQGGNYGYTF; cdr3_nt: TGCGCCAGCAGCCGACAGGGTGGTAACTATGGCTACACCTTC
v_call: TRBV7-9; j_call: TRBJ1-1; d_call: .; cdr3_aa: CASSSQGMNTEAFF; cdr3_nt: TGTGCCAGCAGTTCACAGGGTATGAACACTGAAGCTTTCTTT
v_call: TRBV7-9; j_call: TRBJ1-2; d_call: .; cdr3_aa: CASSLTGSSNYGYTF; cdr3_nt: TGTGCCAGCAGCTTAACAGGAAGTTCTAACTATGGCTACACCTTC
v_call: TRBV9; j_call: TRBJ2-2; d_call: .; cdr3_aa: CASSVGVGPSRTGELFF; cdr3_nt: TGTGCCAGCAGCGTAGGGGTGGGGCCTTCGAGAACCGGGGAGCTGTTTTTT
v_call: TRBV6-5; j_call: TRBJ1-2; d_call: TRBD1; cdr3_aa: CASRRGQGAYYGYTF; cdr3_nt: TGTGCCAGCAGACGGGGACAGGGGGCGTACTATGGCTACACCTTC
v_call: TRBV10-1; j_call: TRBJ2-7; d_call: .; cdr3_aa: CARMPGHRPYEQYF; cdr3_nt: TGCGCCAGGATGCCGGGACACCGACCCTACGAGCAGTACTTC
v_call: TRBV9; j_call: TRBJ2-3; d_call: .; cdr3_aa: CASSSSEFWSTDTQYF; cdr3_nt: TGTGCCAGCAGCTCTAGTGAGTTTTGGAGCACAGATACGCAGTATTTT
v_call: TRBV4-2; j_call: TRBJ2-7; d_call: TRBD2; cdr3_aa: CASSSGTRPYEQYF; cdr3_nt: TGTGCCAGCAGCTCCGGGACTAGACCCTACGAGCAGTACTTC
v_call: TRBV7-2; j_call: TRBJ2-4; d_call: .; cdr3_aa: CASSPLVLAKNIQYF; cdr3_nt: TGTGCCAGCAGCCCGCTAGTGCTAGCCAAAAACATTCAGTACTTC
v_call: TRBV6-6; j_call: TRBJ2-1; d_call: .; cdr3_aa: CASSYSGRGPNEQFF; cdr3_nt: TGTGCCAGCAGTTACTCGGGTAGGGGTCCCAATGAGCAGTTCTTC
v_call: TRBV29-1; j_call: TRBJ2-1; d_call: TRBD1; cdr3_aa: CSVEVPGQGANEQFF; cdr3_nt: TGCAGCGTTGAGGTCCCGGGACAGGGGGCAAATGAGCAGTTCTTC
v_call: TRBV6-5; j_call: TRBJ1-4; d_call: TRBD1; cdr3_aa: CASSYGTGGEEKLFF; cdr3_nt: TGTGCCAGCAGTTACGGGACAGGGGGCGAGGAAAAACTGTTTTTT
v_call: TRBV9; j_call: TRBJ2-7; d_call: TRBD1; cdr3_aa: CASSVAGTGGYEQYF; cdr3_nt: TGTGCCAGCAGCGTAGCTGGGACAGGGGGCTACGAGCAGTACTTC
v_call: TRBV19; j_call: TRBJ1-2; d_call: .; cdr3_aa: CASSPGQVYGYTF; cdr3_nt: TGTGCCAGTAGCCCGGGACAAGTCTATGGCTACACCTTC